This is a list of T cell receptor beta chains from one sample in a study of early T cells in non-severe SARS-CoV-2 infection. TCRdb re-analysed the 5' RACE reads in MiXCR, keeping a single row per CDR3 protein. This sample has some 77,000 distinct CDR3 sequences, with approximately 9.1% found just once. Material for sequencing was whole blood. The receptor set was obtained from an adult who was a healthcare worker with PCR-confirmed SARS-CoV-2 infection or an uninfected control (not recorded which). Both conserved end residues are part of each CDR3. D genes are given only for firm matches. Not all rows give a size; the values are once, few, many and, for expanded clones, a class.

D gene: .; CDR3 length: 15; V gene: TRBV7-8; J gene: TRBJ2-1; clone size: many; CDR3 protein: CASTPRVFSYNEQFF; CDR3 DNA: TGTGCCAGCACGCCCCGGGTATTCTCCTACAATGAGCAGTTCTTC
D gene: .; CDR3 length: 16; V gene: TRBV3-1; J gene: TRBJ2-4; clone size: many; CDR3 protein: CASSQELAGAKNIQYF; CDR3 DNA: TGTGCCAGCAGCCAAGAACTCGCGGGAGCCAAAAACATTCAGTACTTC
D gene: .; CDR3 length: 13; V gene: TRBV12-3/TRBV12-4; J gene: TRBJ2-7; clone size: many; CDR3 protein: CASRPSDSYEQYF; CDR3 DNA: TGTGCCAGCAGGCCCTCGGACTCCTACGAGCAGTACTTC
D gene: .; CDR3 length: 14; V gene: TRBV7-7; J gene: TRBJ2-2; clone size: few; CDR3 protein: CASSLTGITGELFF; CDR3 DNA: TGTGCCAGCAGCTTAACCGGGATCACCGGGGAGCTGTTTTTT
D gene: TRBD1; CDR3 length: 12; V gene: TRBV4-2; J gene: TRBJ1-1; clone size: many; CDR3 protein: CASSQEDRGAFF; CDR3 DNA: TGTGCCAGCAGCCAAGAGGACAGGGGAGCTTTCTTT
D gene: .; CDR3 length: 14; V gene: TRBV10-2; J gene: TRBJ1-4; clone size: .; CDR3 protein: CASSESSTNEKLFF; CDR3 DNA: TGCGCCAGCAGTGAGTCGTCAACTAATGAAAAACTGTTTTTT
D gene: .; CDR3 length: 15; V gene: TRBV27; J gene: TRBJ1-5; clone size: few; CDR3 protein: CASRSSRVFNQPQHF; CDR3 DNA: TGTGCCAGCAGGTCTTCCAGGGTTTTCAATCAGCCCCAGCATTTT
D gene: .; CDR3 length: 14; V gene: TRBV27; J gene: TRBJ2-1; clone size: many; CDR3 protein: CASRNKGFYNEQFF; CDR3 DNA: TGTGCCAGCAGGAATAAAGGGTTTTACAATGAGCAGTTCTTC
D gene: .; CDR3 length: 11; V gene: TRBV16; J gene: TRBJ1-1; clone size: few; CDR3 protein: CASIFNTEAFF; CDR3 DNA: TGTGCCAGCATCTTCAACACTGAAGCTTTCTTT
D gene: .; CDR3 length: 15; V gene: TRBV4-2; J gene: TRBJ2-3; clone size: few; CDR3 protein: CASSQEGGSGDTQYF; CDR3 DNA: TGTGCCAGCAGCCAAGAAGGAGGGTCGGGGGATACGCAGTATTTT
D gene: .; CDR3 length: 16; V gene: TRBV30; J gene: TRBJ2-1; clone size: many; CDR3 protein: CAWSVQGLISYNEQFF; CDR3 DNA: TGTGCCTGGAGTGTACAGGGTTTAATATCCTACAATGAGCAGTTCTTC
D gene: TRBD1; CDR3 length: 14; V gene: TRBV20-1; J gene: TRBJ1-6; clone size: many; CDR3 protein: CSASVTGAKSPLHF; CDR3 DNA: TGCAGTGCTAGCGTTACAGGGGCAAAATCACCCCTCCACTTT
D gene: TRBD2; CDR3 length: 15; V gene: TRBV27; J gene: TRBJ2-1; clone size: once; CDR3 protein: CASSLWASGSNEQFF; CDR3 DNA: TGTGCCAGCAGTTTATGGGCTAGCGGGAGCAATGAGCAGTTCTTC
D gene: .; CDR3 length: 13; V gene: TRBV11-2; J gene: TRBJ2-1; clone size: few; CDR3 protein: CASSLSLGSEQFF; CDR3 DNA: TGTGCCAGCAGCTTAAGCTTGGGTAGTGAGCAGTTCTTC
D gene: TRBD2; CDR3 length: 16; V gene: TRBV5-1; J gene: TRBJ2-3; clone size: .; CDR3 protein: CASRTGTSGSTDTQYF; CDR3 DNA: TGCGCCAGCAGAACTGGGACTAGCGGGAGCACAGATACGCAGTATTTT
D gene: .; CDR3 length: 17; V gene: TRBV7-3; J gene: TRBJ2-3; clone size: few; CDR3 protein: CASSLMSRPGLTDTQYF; CDR3 DNA: TGTGCCAGCAGCTTAATGTCCCGACCGGGGTTGACAGATACGCAGTATTTT
D gene: TRBD2; CDR3 length: 15; V gene: TRBV27; J gene: TRBJ2-7; clone size: few; CDR3 protein: CASSSETSGRDEQYF; CDR3 DNA: TGTGCCAGCAGTTCCGAGACTAGCGGGAGAGACGAGCAGTACTTC
D gene: .; CDR3 length: 15; V gene: TRBV7-8; J gene: TRBJ2-5; clone size: many; CDR3 protein: CASSSSGTRRGTQYF; CDR3 DNA: TGTGCCAGCAGCTCGTCCGGGACAAGAAGAGGGACCCAGTACTTC
D gene: TRBD2; CDR3 length: 16; V gene: TRBV2; J gene: TRBJ2-3; clone size: many; CDR3 protein: CASSERSGRPTDTQYF; CDR3 DNA: TGTGCCAGCAGTGAACGCAGCGGGAGGCCCACAGATACGCAGTATTTT
D gene: TRBD1; CDR3 length: 11; V gene: TRBV29-1; J gene: TRBJ1-2; clone size: few; CDR3 protein: CSCRDSYGYTF; CDR3 DNA: TGCAGCTGCAGGGACAGCTATGGCTACACCTTC
D gene: TRBD2; CDR3 length: 14; V gene: TRBV5-1; J gene: TRBJ2-3; clone size: .; CDR3 protein: CASSLPAGSDTQYF; CDR3 DNA: TGCGCCAGCAGCTTACCAGCGGGATCAGATACGCAGTATTTT
D gene: .; CDR3 length: 15; V gene: TRBV6-2/TRBV6-3; J gene: TRBJ2-2; clone size: .; CDR3 protein: CVSTLPGLSTGELFF; CDR3 DNA: TGTGTCAGCACCCTACCGGGACTTTCTACCGGGGAGCTGTTTTTT
D gene: TRBD2; CDR3 length: 15; V gene: TRBV14; J gene: TRBJ2-1; clone size: many; CDR3 protein: CASSQGLAGVNEQFF; CDR3 DNA: TGTGCCAGCAGCCAAGGACTAGCGGGAGTCAATGAGCAGTTCTTC
D gene: .; CDR3 length: 15; V gene: TRBV10-3; J gene: TRBJ2-1; clone size: few; CDR3 protein: CAISGGDSGYDEQFF; CDR3 DNA: TGTGCCATCAGTGGGGGGGACTCCGGCTACGATGAGCAGTTCTTC
D gene: .; CDR3 length: 15; V gene: TRBV6-4; J gene: TRBJ2-1; clone size: many; CDR3 protein: CASSRLGGGYNEQFF; CDR3 DNA: TGTGCCAGCAGTCGACTAGGGGGGGGATACAATGAGCAGTTCTTC
D gene: .; CDR3 length: 16; V gene: TRBV15; J gene: TRBJ2-3; clone size: few; CDR3 protein: CATSVFNRGVTDTQYF; CDR3 DNA: TGTGCCACCAGCGTTTTTAATCGGGGTGTAACAGATACGCAGTATTTT
D gene: TRBD2; CDR3 length: 16; V gene: TRBV19; J gene: TRBJ2-5; clone size: many; CDR3 protein: CASSTRLAGVGETQYF; CDR3 DNA: TGTGCCAGTAGTACCCGACTAGCGGGAGTCGGTGAGACCCAGTACTTC
D gene: .; CDR3 length: 15; V gene: TRBV27; J gene: TRBJ2-7; clone size: .; CDR3 protein: CASSPRARQRGEQYF; CDR3 DNA: TGTGCCAGCAGTCCCCGGGCCCGCCAAAGGGGGGAGCAGTACTTC
D gene: .; CDR3 length: 15; V gene: TRBV19; J gene: TRBJ2-7; clone size: few; CDR3 protein: CASSSSGHLPYEQYF; CDR3 DNA: TGTGCCAGTAGTAGTTCGGGACATTTGCCCTACGAGCAGTACTTC
D gene: .; CDR3 length: 13; V gene: TRBV4-1; J gene: TRBJ2-7; clone size: many; CDR3 protein: CASSQGANYEQYF; CDR3 DNA: TGCGCCAGCAGCCAAGGAGCCAACTACGAGCAGTACTTC
D gene: TRBD2; CDR3 length: 17; V gene: TRBV27; J gene: TRBJ2-5; clone size: many; CDR3 protein: CASRKGLAGIFQETQYF; CDR3 DNA: TGTGCCAGCAGAAAGGGGCTAGCGGGAATCTTCCAAGAGACCCAGTACTTC
D gene: .; CDR3 length: 16; V gene: TRBV5-1; J gene: TRBJ2-3; clone size: .; CDR3 protein: CASSLLVSSDTDTQYF; CDR3 DNA: TGCGCCAGCAGCTTGCTGGTCTCTAGCGACACAGATACGCAGTATTTT
D gene: TRBD1; CDR3 length: 14; V gene: TRBV5-6; J gene: TRBJ2-3; clone size: few; CDR3 protein: CASSYGTVTDTQYF; CDR3 DNA: TGTGCCAGCAGCTACGGGACAGTAACGGATACGCAGTATTTT
D gene: .; CDR3 length: 17; V gene: TRBV12-3/TRBV12-4; J gene: TRBJ2-6; clone size: .; CDR3 protein: CASSFEGGISGANVLTF; CDR3 DNA: TGTGCCAGCAGTTTTGAGGGGGGGATATCTGGGGCCAACGTCCTGACTTTC
D gene: .; CDR3 length: 15; V gene: TRBV7-2; J gene: TRBJ2-3; clone size: few; CDR3 protein: CASSLKAGRTDTQYF; CDR3 DNA: TGTGCCAGCAGCTTAAAAGCGGGTCGTACAGATACGCAGTATTTT
D gene: .; CDR3 length: 14; V gene: TRBV27; J gene: TRBJ2-7; clone size: many; CDR3 protein: CASSLTGLAYEQYF; CDR3 DNA: TGTGCCAGCAGTCTTACAGGGCTCGCCTACGAGCAGTACTTC
D gene: TRBD2; CDR3 length: 14; V gene: TRBV27; J gene: TRBJ2-3; clone size: many; CDR3 protein: CASSFVREANTQYF; CDR3 DNA: TGTGCCAGCAGTTTTGTGCGGGAGGCGAATACGCAGTATTTT
D gene: TRBD2; CDR3 length: 16; V gene: TRBV28; J gene: TRBJ2-7; clone size: few; CDR3 protein: CASSLFLAGGWYEQYF; CDR3 DNA: TGTGCCAGCAGTTTATTTTTAGCGGGAGGATGGTACGAGCAGTACTTC
D gene: TRBD2; CDR3 length: 16; V gene: TRBV20-1; J gene: TRBJ2-7; clone size: many; CDR3 protein: CSASAEDTSGSYEQYF; CDR3 DNA: TGCAGTGCTAGCGCGGAGGATACTAGCGGCTCCTACGAGCAGTACTTC
D gene: .; CDR3 length: 14; V gene: TRBV28; J gene: TRBJ1-5; clone size: many; CDR3 protein: CASSITGGNQPQHF; CDR3 DNA: TGTGCCAGCAGCATCACGGGGGGCAATCAGCCCCAGCATTTT
D gene: TRBD1; CDR3 length: 14; V gene: TRBV12-3/TRBV12-4; J gene: TRBJ1-2; clone size: .; CDR3 protein: CASSPSGQGYGYTF; CDR3 DNA: TGTGCCAGCAGTCCCTCGGGACAGGGGTATGGCTACACCTTC
D gene: TRBD1; CDR3 length: 15; V gene: TRBV11-2; J gene: TRBJ2-1; clone size: many; CDR3 protein: CASSSGQGIYNEQFF; CDR3 DNA: TGTGCCAGCAGTTCGGGACAGGGGATCTACAATGAGCAGTTCTTC
D gene: .; CDR3 length: 14; V gene: TRBV10-3; J gene: TRBJ2-5; clone size: many; CDR3 protein: CAISDSRSQETQYF; CDR3 DNA: TGTGCCATCAGTGACTCGCGGAGTCAAGAGACCCAGTACTTC
D gene: TRBD1; CDR3 length: 11; V gene: TRBV29-1; J gene: TRBJ1-2; clone size: few; CDR3 protein: CSARTGDGYTF; CDR3 DNA: TGCAGCGCCCGGACAGGGGATGGCTACACCTTC
D gene: .; CDR3 length: 11; V gene: TRBV28; J gene: TRBJ1-1; clone size: .; CDR3 protein: CASSLTSEAFF; CDR3 DNA: TGTGCCAGCAGTTTAACCAGTGAAGCTTTCTTT
D gene: .; CDR3 length: 14; V gene: TRBV14; J gene: TRBJ2-1; clone size: many; CDR3 protein: CASSQAKGTNEQFF; CDR3 DNA: TGTGCCAGCAGCCAAGCTAAGGGTACCAATGAGCAGTTCTTC
D gene: .; CDR3 length: 12; V gene: TRBV6-1; J gene: TRBJ1-1; clone size: few; CDR3 protein: CASSGESTEAFF; CDR3 DNA: TGTGCCAGCAGTGGGGAGAGCACTGAAGCTTTCTTT
D gene: .; CDR3 length: 14; V gene: TRBV5-1; J gene: TRBJ1-1; clone size: few; CDR3 protein: CASSFTGNAYGAFF; CDR3 DNA: TGCGCCAGCAGCTTTACAGGGAATGCCTATGGAGCTTTCTTT
D gene: .; CDR3 length: 17; V gene: TRBV28; J gene: TRBJ2-2; clone size: many; CDR3 protein: CASSLVRGSGDTGELFF; CDR3 DNA: TGTGCCAGCAGTTTAGTTCGGGGTTCGGGAGACACCGGGGAGCTGTTTTTT
D gene: .; CDR3 length: 14; V gene: TRBV28; J gene: TRBJ1-4; clone size: many; CDR3 protein: CASRRKGRNEKLFF; CDR3 DNA: TGTGCCAGCAGACGAAAGGGGCGGAATGAAAAACTGTTTTTT
D gene: .; CDR3 length: 11; V gene: TRBV5-6; J gene: TRBJ2-7; clone size: many; CDR3 protein: CASSRTNEQYF; CDR3 DNA: TGTGCCAGCAGCCGAACGAACGAGCAGTACTTC
D gene: .; CDR3 length: 12; V gene: TRBV3-1; J gene: TRBJ2-3; clone size: many; CDR3 protein: CASRWGTDTQYF; CDR3 DNA: TGTGCCAGCAGATGGGGCACAGATACGCAGTATTTT
D gene: .; CDR3 length: 17; V gene: TRBV28; J gene: TRBJ1-1; clone size: many; CDR3 protein: CASSGQFGREGRTEAFF; CDR3 DNA: TGTGCCAGCAGTGGGCAATTCGGGCGGGAGGGACGGACTGAAGCTTTCTTT
D gene: .; CDR3 length: 13; V gene: TRBV28; J gene: TRBJ2-2; clone size: many; CDR3 protein: CASSFPGTGELFF; CDR3 DNA: TGTGCCAGCAGTTTCCCGGGCACCGGGGAGCTGTTTTTT
D gene: .; CDR3 length: 15; V gene: TRBV28; J gene: TRBJ2-5; clone size: few; CDR3 protein: CASSLGGSQRETQYF; CDR3 DNA: TGTGCCAGCAGTTTAGGAGGGAGTCAGCGAGAGACCCAGTACTTC
D gene: TRBD2; CDR3 length: 16; V gene: TRBV3-1; J gene: TRBJ2-7; clone size: few; CDR3 protein: CASSQGTAGGPYEQYF; CDR3 DNA: TGTGCCAGCAGCCAAGGAACAGCGGGAGGGCCGTACGAGCAGTACTTC
D gene: .; CDR3 length: 13; V gene: TRBV10-3; J gene: TRBJ2-7; clone size: few; CDR3 protein: CAISVKGTSEQYF; CDR3 DNA: TGTGCCATCAGTGTCAAGGGAACCTCCGAGCAGTACTTC